These T cell receptor beta chains were read from a single sample in a study of read filtering for tumor transcriptome and immune sequencing. TCRdb redid the calling of the reads with MiXCR, one entry per CDR3 protein. The table includes about 39,000 distinct CDR3 sequences, approximately 15% detected once. Sample: a population of CD138-negative cells sorted from bone marrow. The receptors here all came from a donor at least 40 years old with multiple myeloma. The conserved cysteine and the conserved F or W are not part of the CDR3 here. Each record gives: J gene, clone size, V gene, CDR3 protein. Rows give clone size only sometimes, using once, few, many, or a class for an expanded clone.

TRBJ2-5,many,TRBV5-1,ASVESLGTQY
TRBJ2-2,many,TRBV11-3,ASSRLPGQGTGELF
TRBJ1-2,few,TRBV12-3/TRBV12-4,ASSSTGSGYT
TRBJ2-3,many,TRBV7-2,ASSLMEVTDTQY
TRBJ2-1,many,TRBV5-1,ASSLERGFSYNEQF
TRBJ2-3,many,TRBV5-1,ASSSRGDTQY
TRBJ2-7,many,TRBV3-1,ASSQEKGREQY
TRBJ2-7,many,TRBV28,ASSLYYEQY
TRBJ2-3,many,TRBV7-3,ASSLEGLSTDTQY
TRBJ2-1,.,TRBV7-9,ASRPTGGGNEQF
TRBJ2-3,many,TRBV3-1,ASSYRGADTQY
TRBJ2-1,.,TRBV5-5,ASSLALSYNEQF
TRBJ1-1,medium-sized,TRBV5-1,ASSLDRGRTEAF
TRBJ2-1,many,TRBV12-3/TRBV12-4,ASSLTQTVEQF
TRBJ1-6,many,TRBV7-9,ASSVRLGEWLENSPLH
TRBJ2-3,many,TRBV7-9,ASSSSLSTDTQY
TRBJ1-1,once,TRBV5-1,ASSLVNSGTEAF
TRBJ1-3,many,TRBV6-1,ASSVTGAGNTIY
TRBJ2-1,many,TRBV11-2,ASSPSRDHRGNEQF
TRBJ1-1,.,TRBV29-1,SVPGLDTGAF
TRBJ2-1,many,TRBV19,ASSAGAAHNEQF
TRBJ1-1,many,TRBV3-1,ASSQLLNTEAF
TRBJ1-1,few,TRBV7-9,ASGNTDRGSTEAF
TRBJ2-1,.,TRBV6-6,ASGPRNEQF
TRBJ2-7,few,TRBV7-3,ASSPNPDRVHEQY
TRBJ2-5,many,TRBV29-1,SAYRDSGRETQY
TRBJ2-2,many,TRBV24-1,ATSPTTGRAIGELF
TRBJ2-1,many,TRBV5-1,ASSFEGEELGEQF
TRBJ1-1,many,TRBV20-1,SARDNRAANTEAF
TRBJ2-1,few,TRBV29-1,SAGTGVYEQF
TRBJ2-3,.,TRBV12-3/TRBV12-4,ASSSRPGTGKDTQY
TRBJ1-5,many,TRBV29-1,SVGQTGLAQH
TRBJ1-1,many,TRBV28,ASTGTGGDPTEAF
TRBJ1-1,many,TRBV7-9,ASSLSALNTEAF